This entry lists 20 T cell receptor beta chains sequenced from one sample in a study of blood T cells in healthy people across ages. Primed by a sample-barcoded 5' primer and a J-beta primer mix, a second PCR proceeded for 7 to 11 cycles. TCRdb fed the 5' RACE reads into MiXCR, producing one record per CDR3 protein. The top ten clones hold 5.5% to 8% of a sample with about 1.4 million distinct CDR3 sequences, 59% of them seen once. Input material: blood. The receptor set was obtained from a man younger than 35 in good health.

The V and J genes are TRBV10-3 and TRBJ2-3; D is unresolved. The length of the CDR3 is 13 residues. With 4 bases removed from V and 2 bases from J, the gap between germline ends came to 7 bases. The V gene's germline CDR1 is ENHRY and CDR2 SYGVKD. The CDR3: CAISGTHTDTQYF. CDR3 in DNA: TGTGCCATCAGTGGAACTCACACAGATACGCAGTATTTT.

This rearrangement joins TRBV4-3 to TRBJ2-7; D gene uncertain. The CDR3 runs to 16 residues. The germline CDR1 and CDR2 sequences are LGHNA and YSLEER. Between the trimmed V and J ends, which lost 2 bases and 2 bases, there was a span of 16 bases. Written as DNA, the CDR3 is TGCGCCAGCAGCCAATTTGCCGGCGGAGACACCTACGAGCAGTACTTC. Translating gives CASSQFAGGDTYEQYF.

This clonotype was found a few times. The chain carries TRBV5-1 and TRBJ2-6; a possible D gene is TRBD1 (6 bases). The germline gives CDR1 SGHRS, CDR2 YFSETQ. The CDR3 runs to 16 residues. Trimming took 4 bases from V and 0 from J, leaving 11 bases between them. CDR3 coding DNA: TGCGCCAGCAGCAGTACAGGGAGCTCTGGGGCCAACGTCCTGACTTTC. Protein sequence: CASSSTGSSGANVLTF.

The chain is built from TRBV20-1 and TRBJ2-1, with D perhaps assigned TRBD1 or TRBD2 (5 bases each). This CDR3 is 14 amino acids long. Looked up from germline, CDR1 is DFQATT and CDR2 is SNEGSKA (reference sequence). The V gene lost 6 bases and the J gene lost 3 bases, with 15 bases spanning the gap. CDR3 DNA: TGCAGTGCGCCGCCGGGACCGGTCTACAATGAGCAGTTCTTC. Translation: CSAPPGPVYNEQFF.

The chain has TRBV14 and TRBJ2-7; D not certain. Trimming took off 2 bases at V and 4 bases at J, with 9 bases between the two ends. Germline V lookup: CDR1 SGHDN, CDR2 FVKESK. This CDR3 is built from 13 residues. The CDR3 sequence: CASSQIAGYEQYF. The CDR3 nucleotides are TGTGCCAGCAGCCAAATAGCAGGTTACGAGCAGTACTTC. The entire variable domain, with the rest obtained from reference TRBV14 and TRBJ2-7, is as follows: EAGVTQFPSHSVIEKGQTVTLRCDPISGHDNLYWYRRVMGKEIKFLLHFVKESKQDESGMPNNRFLAERTGGTYSTLKVQPAELEDSGVYFCASSQIAGYEQYFGPGTRLTVT.

This clonotype was picked up one time. The chain has TRBV21-1 and TRBJ2-1. TRBV21-1 is designated a pseudogene. The CDR3 extends over 17 amino acids. CDR3 in DNA: TGTGCCAGCAGCAAAAGGCTTCCTGAGGGCTCCTACAATGAGCAGTTCTTC. Its translation is CASSKRLPEGSYNEQFF.

The chain recombines TRBV4-3 with TRBJ2-3; 11 nucleotides agree with TRBD2. The CDR3 contains 18 residues. Germline V gives CDR1 LGHNA, CDR2 YSLEER. Losses at the gene ends were 0 bases for V and 2 bases for J; bases not matched to a gene: 7. As DNA, the CDR3 is TGCGCCAGCAGCCAAGATGGCGATAGCGGGGGGGCCACAGATACGCAGTATTTT. It yields the protein CASSQDGDSGGATDTQYF.

This clonotype was detected only a few times. This chain's CDR3 is CASRRGGSGGLSSYNEQFF. The CDR3, as DNA: TGTGCCAGCAGACGAGGGGGTAGCGGGGGCCTTAGCTCCTACAATGAGCAGTTCTTC. This chain joins TRBV2 and TRBJ2-1; 9 positions match TRBD2. The CDR3 is made up of 19 amino acids. Germline V gives CDR1 SNHLY, CDR2 FYNNEI. The J segment lost 0 bases and the V segment lost 6 bases, leaving 15 bases of the junction unmatched.

This chain uses TRBV7-9 with TRBJ1-2, with a possible D match to TRBD1 (5 bases). Deletions cut 5 bases from V and 3 bases from J, with 16 bases between. The CDR3 spans 15 residues. CDR1 SEHNR and CDR2 FQNEAQ come from the germline V gene (reference sequence). The DNA for the CDR3 is TGTGCCAGCAGCCAACCACCTACAGGTCACTATGGCTACACCTTC. It translates to CASSQPPTGHYGYTF.

J is TRBJ1-1 and V is TRBV10-3; TRBD1 might be the D (5 bases). CDR1 is ENHRY and CDR2 is SYGVKD in the germline V gene. Trimming removed 6 bases at V and 6 bases at J, with 17 bases between. CDR3 length: 14 residues. This chain's CDR3 is CAIRDRDHGPEAFF. CDR3 bases: TGTGCCATCAGGGACCGGGACCATGGCCCTGAAGCTTTCTTT.

This clonotype has just a few counts. The CDR3 here is CASSLGIAGGNEQFF. In DNA form, the CDR3 reads TGTGCCAGCAGCTTAGGAATAGCGGGAGGGAATGAGCAGTTCTTC. The chain employs TRBV7-6 and TRBJ2-1, with 11 bases aligning to TRBD2. CDR1 and CDR2 from the germline V gene are SGHVS and FNYEAQ. J was trimmed by 7 bases and V by 1 base; bases with no gene match: 3. This CDR3 is 15 amino acids long.

V usage is TRBV28 and J usage is TRBJ2-7, with D unclear. Germline CDR1 MDHEN, CDR2 SYDVKM. CDR3 length equals 12 residues. The V and J ends lost 6 bases and 5 bases respectively, with 11 bases between them. DNA of the CDR3: TGTGCCAGCAGATCGGGCTCGAACGAGCAGTACTTC. It codes for CASRSGSNEQYF.

This chain joins TRBV27 and TRBJ2-5; tentatively, D is TRBD1 or TRBD2 (6 bases each). V lost 4 bases, J lost 5 bases, and 14 bases lay in between. The CDR3 is 14 amino acids. The germline V gene has CDR1 MNHEY and CDR2 SMNVEV (reference sequence). The CDR3 sequence: CASSSGGLGETQYF. CDR3 DNA: TGTGCCAGCAGTTCTGGGGGGCTTGGGGAGACCCAGTACTTC.

This chain links TRBV29-1 with TRBJ2-4; TRBD1 matches at 8 bases. The J call may not be correct, given that the DNA end is closer to TRBJ2-7. The CDR3 covers 15 residues. Germline lookup yields CDR1 SQVTM and CDR2 ANQGSEA. The CDR3 here is CSVDTSGGSPYEQYF. The DNA of the CDR3 is TGCAGCGTTGACACTTCAGGGGGCTCTCCCTACGAGCAGTACTTC.

This clonotype was recorded a few times. The rearrangement joins TRBV20-1 to TRBJ2-6; no clear D gene. Germline CDR1 DFQATT, CDR2 SNEGSKA (reference sequence). This CDR3 comprises 14 residues. V lost 3 bases to trimming and J lost 0 bases, with 6 bases between them. CDR3 nucleotides: TGCAGTGCTAGTGTGAGCTCTGGGGCCAACGTCCTGACTTTC. Protein product: CSASVSSGANVLTF.

The chain recombines TRBV4-2 with TRBJ1-6, with 12 bases aligning to TRBD1. Germline V gene lookup returns CDR1 LGHNA and CDR2 YNFKEQ. The junction had 6 bases not matched to a gene; V was cut back by 5 bases and J by 10 bases. The CDR3 has 15 residues. The chain's CDR3 is CASSKGDRGQSPLHF. As DNA, the CDR3 is TGTGCCAGCAGCAAAGGGGACAGGGGGCAATCACCCCTCCACTTT.

V gene TRBV12-3 or TRBV12-4 combines with J gene TRBJ1-6, with 7 nucleotides matching TRBD1. This CDR3 region has 14 residues. V was pared by 5 bases and J by 7 bases, with 5 bases of the junction left unmatched. CDR3 bases: TGTGCCAGCAGTCGCCAGGGGGTCAATTCACCCCTCCACTTT. It is translated as CASSRQGVNSPLHF.

This clonotype was seen a few times. The CDR3 spells CASSHGRGTEAFF. The CDR3 DNA reads as TGTGCCAGCTCCCATGGGAGGGGCACTGAAGCTTTCTTT. The chain is built from TRBV12-3 or TRBV12-4 and TRBJ1-1, with a weak D call TRBD1 (5 bases). V lost 8 bases and J 4 bases, leaving 14 bases between the germline ends. This CDR3 is 13 amino acids long.

This clonotype was counted a single time. The chain couples TRBV15 to TRBJ1-6; D may be TRBD1 (5 bases). Trimming left V 1 base short and J 9 bases short, with 16 bases between. Per the germline V gene, CDR1 is LNHNV and CDR2 is YYDKDF (reference sequence). The CDR3 contains 16 residues. In DNA, the CDR3 is TGTGCCACCAGCAGAGCCCCCCCGGGGACCTTTTCACCCCTCCACTTT. This codes for CATSRAPPGTFSPLHF.

The chain recombines TRBV7-9 with TRBJ1-5; possible D gene TRBD1, 5 bases. V lost 3 bases, J lost 7 bases, and 10 bases lay in between. The CDR3 has 13 amino acids. Germline lookup yields CDR1 SEHNR and CDR2 FQNEAQ (reference sequence). In DNA form, the CDR3 reads TGTGCCAGCAGCTTCCGGCAGGGACAGCCCCAGCATTTT. Its translation is CASSFRQGQPQHF.